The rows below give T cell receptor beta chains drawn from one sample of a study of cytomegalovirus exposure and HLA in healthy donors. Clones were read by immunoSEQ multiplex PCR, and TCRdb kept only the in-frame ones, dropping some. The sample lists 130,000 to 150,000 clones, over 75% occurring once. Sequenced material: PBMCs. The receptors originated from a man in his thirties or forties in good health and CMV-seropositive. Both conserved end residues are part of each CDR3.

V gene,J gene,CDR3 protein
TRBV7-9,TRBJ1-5,CASSSSPTGSQPQHF
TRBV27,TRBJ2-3,CASSFRETTDTQYF
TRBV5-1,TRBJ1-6,CASSLKFRTVLNSPLHF
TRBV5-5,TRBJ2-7,CASSLAGRSEQYF
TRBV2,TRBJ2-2,CATGDTGAGELFF
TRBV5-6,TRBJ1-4,CASSFTGTQNEKLFF
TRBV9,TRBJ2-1,CASSVRASSGGNNEQFF
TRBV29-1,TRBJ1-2,CSVLEGYTF
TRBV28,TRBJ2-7,CASRHLRDVWDFEYEQYF
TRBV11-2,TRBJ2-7,CASSFGQGYEQYF
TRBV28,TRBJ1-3,CASSSTGTGNTIYF
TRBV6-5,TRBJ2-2,CATVKGQGPGELFF
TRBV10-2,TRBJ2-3,CASSESSGTTFGTQYF
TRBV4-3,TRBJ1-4,CASSQMAAGTTNEKLFF
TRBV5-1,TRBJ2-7,CASSSPGLAPEQYF
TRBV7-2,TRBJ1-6,CASSLAGTQKNSPLHF
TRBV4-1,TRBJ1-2,CASSIDRGDYGYTF
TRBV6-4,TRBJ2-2,CASSDLDGGELFF
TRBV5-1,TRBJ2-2,CASSFSGGVTGELFF
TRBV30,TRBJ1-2,CAWSLGTGLYGYTF
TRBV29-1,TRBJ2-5,CSVFMETQYF
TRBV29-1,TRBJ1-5,CSVEDIQGQPQHF
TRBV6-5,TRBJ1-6,CASSYDRYGSPLHF
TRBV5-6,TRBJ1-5,CASSRTANQPQHF
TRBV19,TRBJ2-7,CASSETGASYEQYF
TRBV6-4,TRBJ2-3,CASSSGPSTDTQYF
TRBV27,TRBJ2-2,CASSPASSGRGGKGELFF
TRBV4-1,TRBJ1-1,CASSPLTGRNTEAFF
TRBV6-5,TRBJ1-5,CASRTGGGSNQPQHF
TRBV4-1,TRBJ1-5,CASSHPVRDRVHQPQHF
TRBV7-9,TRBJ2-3,CASNPTATRLTDTQYF
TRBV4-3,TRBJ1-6,CASSRRTGGNSPLHF
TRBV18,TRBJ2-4,CASHGYGSAKNIQYF